These T cell receptor beta chains were read from a single sample in a study of OX40 agonist ivuxolimab in advanced cancers. TCRdb keeps only in-frame clones here, not all; method: immunoSEQ multiplex PCR. The repertoire holds over 40,000 clones, with roughly 80% as singletons. The sample consisted of CD4+ or CD8+ T cells sorted from blood, taken in a trial of the OX40 agonist ivuxolimab. The source is an adult with an advanced solid tumor such as melanoma, head and neck, liver or kidney cancer. The CDR3 runs from the conserved cysteine through the conserved F or W. D genes are given only for firm matches. The size field is filled for only some rows; it gives once, few, many or a size class.

J gene,D gene,V gene,clone size,CDR3 DNA,CDR3 protein
TRBJ2-3,TRBD2,TRBV2,-,TGTGCCAGCAGAAGACTAGCGGGAGGAACAGATACGCAGTATTTT,CASRRLAGGTDTQYF
TRBJ2-3,TRBD2,TRBV19,-,TGTGCCAGTAGCTCCGGGACTAGCGGTTTGACAGATACGCAGTATTTT,CASSSGTSGLTDTQYF
TRBJ1-5,-,TRBV5-8,once,TGTGCCAGCAGCTTTTTGAGGGCCCAGCATTTT,CASSFLRAQHF
TRBJ2-1,TRBD2,TRBV7-7,-,TGTGCCAGCAGCCGGACTAGCGGGAGCAATGAGCAGTTCTTC,CASSRTSGSNEQFF
TRBJ2-3,TRBD2,TRBV19,-,TGTGCCAGTAGTCTGGGAGGGTCAAGGGTCACAAATACGCAGTATTTT,CASSLGGSRVTNTQYF
TRBJ2-7,TRBD2,TRBV7-8,-,TGTGCCAGCAGCTTAAGAGGACTAGCGGGAGCCCACGAGCAGTACTTC,CASSLRGLAGAHEQYF
TRBJ1-2,-,TRBV7-8,few,TGTGCCAGCAGCTCGACGGTCAACTATGGCTACACCTTC,CASSSTVNYGYTF
TRBJ2-3,-,TRBV2,-,TGTGCCAGCAGTGTAACAGATACGCAGTATTTT,CASSVTDTQYF
TRBJ2-7,TRBD2,TRBV5-1,many,TGCGCCAGCAGCCCTCTAGCGGGAGCCGGGGAGCAGTACTTC,CASSPLAGAGEQYF
TRBJ2-7,-,TRBV21-1,-,TGTGCCAGCAGCAAAGGGATAGGGTGGCTAGCGGGGGTTACCTACGAGCAGTACTTC,CASSKGIGWLAGVTYEQYF
TRBJ2-3,-,TRBV12-2,-,TGTGCAAGTCGCTCCCGCCCTAGGAGGCCCCACTTTTTCACAGATACGCAGTATTTT,CASRSRPRRPHFFTDTQYF
TRBJ2-7,TRBD2,TRBV7-6,-,TGTGCCAGCAGCTTAGGTTCTAGCGGCTACGAGCAGTACTTC,CASSLGSSGYEQYF
TRBJ1-1,-,TRBV6-6,-,TGTGCCAGCAGTCGGACAATGAACACTGAAGCTTTCTTT,CASSRTMNTEAFF
TRBJ2-7,-,TRBV6-1,once,TGTGCCAGCAGTGAACGCTACGAGCAGTACTTC,CASSERYEQYF
TRBJ2-1,-,TRBV6-6,-,TGTGCCAGCAATCGGGATAAGGACACCCACAATGAGCAGTTCTTC,CASNRDKDTHNEQFF
TRBJ2-3,TRBD2,TRBV7-2,-,TGTGCCAGCAGCTTTTCCGGGACTAGGGGCACAGATACGCAGTATTTT,CASSFSGTRGTDTQYF
TRBJ2-7,-,TRBV7-9,-,TGTGCCAGCAGCTACAGTTACTCCTACGAGCAGTACTTC,CASSYSYSYEQYF
TRBJ2-5,-,TRBV6-4,-,TGTGCCAGACCCGGCAGTAATGTGGATGAGGGAGAGACCCAGTACTTC,CARPGSNVDEGETQYF
TRBJ1-2,-,TRBV2,-,TGTGCCAGCAGTGGAGGGCGTAACTATGGCTACACCTTC,CASSGGRNYGYTF
TRBJ2-1,TRBD2,TRBV4-2,-,TGTGCCAGCAGCCAAGAGCTAGCGGCCAATGAGCAGTTCTTC,CASSQELAANEQFF
TRBJ2-3,-,TRBV7-3,-,TGTGCCAGCAGCTTAAGGGCAGACCCTAGCACAGATACGCAGTATTTT,CASSLRADPSTDTQYF
TRBJ1-4,-,TRBV27,-,TGTGCCACCCGTGGGGAGATGCGGGGTGAAAAACTGTTTTTT,CATRGEMRGEKLFF
TRBJ2-5,-,TRBV28,-,TGTGCCAGCAGTTATAGCGGGACAGGCCGAGGAGTGGCCCAGTACTTC,CASSYSGTGRGVAQYF
TRBJ1-1,-,TRBV6-4,few,TGTGCCAGCAGTGACCAAACTTACACTGAAGCTTTCTTT,CASSDQTYTEAFF
TRBJ1-1,TRBD1,TRBV7-2,-,TGTGCCAGCAGCTTGGGACAGTTGGCCACTGAAGCTTTCTTT,CASSLGQLATEAFF
TRBJ2-5,TRBD2,TRBV27,-,TGTGCCAGCAGCAACCGGGGGACTAGCGGGAGGCCCCCAGAGACCCAGTACTTC,CASSNRGTSGRPPETQYF
TRBJ2-3,-,TRBV6-1,-,TGTGCCAGCAAATTGGGGGGCACAGATACGCAGTATTTT,CASKLGGTDTQYF
TRBJ1-1,-,TRBV6-6,few,TGTGCCAGCAGTTTTTCCCTCACTGAAGCTTTCTTT,CASSFSLTEAFF
TRBJ2-3,-,TRBV11-3,-,TGTGCCAGCAGCTTAGACTTGGGAGATACGCAGTATTTT,CASSLDLGDTQYF
TRBJ1-2,-,TRBV27,few,TGTGCCAGCAGTTCCACAGGGCAATCTGGCTACACCTTC,CASSSTGQSGYTF
TRBJ2-5,-,TRBV7-2,-,TGTGCCAGCAGCCCTCAAGGCGGGACGGAGACCCAGTACTTC,CASSPQGGTETQYF
TRBJ2-2,-,TRBV27,-,TGTGCCAGCAGTCAGTTAGCAGGGAAGAACACCGGGGAGCTGTTTTTT,CASSQLAGKNTGELFF
TRBJ2-1,TRBD1,TRBV19,once,TGTGCCAGTAGTTCCGACCGGGACAGGGGCATCTACAATGAGCAGTTCTTC,CASSSDRDRGIYNEQFF
TRBJ1-1,TRBD1,TRBV28,-,TGTGCCAGCAGCGTAGAACAGGGGGGCACTGAAGCTTTCTTT,CASSVEQGGTEAFF
TRBJ2-5,-,TRBV21-1,-,TGTGCCAGCAGCCACGAAGACAGGGGAGAGACCCAGTACTTC,CASSHEDRGETQYF
TRBJ2-1,-,TRBV13,-,TGTGCCAGCAGCAAATTCACAGGATCCGGCTACAATGAGCAGTTCTTC,CASSKFTGSGYNEQFF
TRBJ2-2,-,TRBV7-2,few,TGTGCCAGCAGCTTAAGCAGGAATGCCGTTCGGACCGGGGAGCTGTTTTTT,CASSLSRNAVRTGELFF
TRBJ1-4,-,TRBV4-3,-,TGCGCCAGCAGCCAAGATACAGGCCAGTACAATAATGAAAAACTGTTTTTT,CASSQDTGQYNNEKLFF
TRBJ1-5,-,TRBV6-5,-,TGTGCCAGCAGTGATCTGGACCTCCAGCATTTT,CASSDLDLQHF
TRBJ2-1,TRBD2,TRBV4-2,-,TGTGCCAGCAGCCAAGTCGGCGGGACTAGCGGGAGCTCCTACAATGAGCAGTTCTTC,CASSQVGGTSGSSYNEQFF
TRBJ2-3,-,TRBV2,-,TGTGCCAGCAAATATTCGAGGGGGAGGGCCAGCGCAGATACGCAGTATTTT,CASKYSRGRASADTQYF
TRBJ1-1,-,TRBV11-3,-,TGTGCCAGCAGCTTAGGACAGAACACTGAAGCTTTCTTT,CASSLGQNTEAFF
TRBJ1-4,-,TRBV5-1,once,TGCGCCAGCAGTAGATACCTGGGGGCAACTAATGAAAAACTGTTTTTT,CASSRYLGATNEKLFF
TRBJ2-4,-,TRBV19,few,TGTGCCAGTAGTATATCCCTAAGCGAAAACATTCAGTACTTC,CASSISLSENIQYF
TRBJ2-7,-,TRBV6-5,-,TGTGCCAGCCAAACTCGGGATATCTCCTACGAGCAGTACTTC,CASQTRDISYEQYF